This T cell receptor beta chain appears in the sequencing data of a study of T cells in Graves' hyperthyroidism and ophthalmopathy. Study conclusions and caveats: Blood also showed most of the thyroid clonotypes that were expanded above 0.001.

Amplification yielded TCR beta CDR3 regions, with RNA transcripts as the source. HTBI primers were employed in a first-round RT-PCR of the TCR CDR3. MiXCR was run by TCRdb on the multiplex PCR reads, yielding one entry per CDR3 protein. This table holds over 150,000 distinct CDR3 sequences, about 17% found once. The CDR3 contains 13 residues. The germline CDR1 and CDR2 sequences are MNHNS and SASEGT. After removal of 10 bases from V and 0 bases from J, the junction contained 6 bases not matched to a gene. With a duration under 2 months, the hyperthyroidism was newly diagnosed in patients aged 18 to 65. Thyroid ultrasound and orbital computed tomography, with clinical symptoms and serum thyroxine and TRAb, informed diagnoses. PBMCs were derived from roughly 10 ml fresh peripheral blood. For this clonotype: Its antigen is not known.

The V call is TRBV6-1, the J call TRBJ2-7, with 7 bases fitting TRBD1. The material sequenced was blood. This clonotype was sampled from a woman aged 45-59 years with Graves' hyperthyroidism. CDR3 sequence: CATSGTVSYEQYF. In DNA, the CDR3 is TGTGCCACTTCCGGGACAGTCTCCTACGAGCAGTACTTC.